This is a list of T cell receptor beta chains from one sample in a study of T cell responses to AZD1222 COVID-19 vaccine. Generated by immunoSEQ multiplex PCR, the TCRdb table keeps only in-frame clones and is missing some. The profile covers some 130,000 clones, with approximately 90% appearing a single time and 2.5% to 3% taken by the ten largest. The sample consisted of peripheral blood, taken on day 0 of AZD1222 vaccination. The receptors were sampled from an adult in good health. CDR3s include the opening cysteine and the closing phenylalanine or tryptophan. A D gene is named only where the DNA matches it firmly.

j_gene,d_gene,v_gene,CDR3aa
TRBJ1-1,NA,TRBV27,CASRLGLNTEAFF
TRBJ2-2,NA,TRBV4-1,CACRDIGAGELFF
TRBJ2-3,NA,TRBV11-3,CASRRGTNTDTQYF
TRBJ2-1,NA,TRBV4-2,CASSQEFTATYNEQFF
TRBJ2-3,TRBD2,TRBV10-2,CASRTTSGGRPDTQYF
TRBJ1-2,NA,TRBV10-2,CASSPGTAYGYTF
TRBJ2-3,TRBD2,TRBV11-2,CASSFRTSGPDTQYF
TRBJ2-1,TRBD1,TRBV30,CAWSRRDRGPNEQFF
TRBJ1-4,NA,TRBV11-3,CASSLGGRGNEKLFF
TRBJ2-7,NA,TRBV2,CASSSQYEQYF
TRBJ1-5,NA,TRBV28,CASSWGSGSNQPQHF
TRBJ2-1,NA,TRBV7-9,CASSLPNEQFF
TRBJ1-5,NA,TRBV10-1,CASWNQPQHF
TRBJ1-1,TRBD1,TRBV28,CASSLLGGSDTEAFF
TRBJ1-6,NA,TRBV11-3,CASSLSGPDNSPLHF
TRBJ1-3,NA,TRBV11-3,CASSLMDTSTGNTIYF
TRBJ1-5,NA,TRBV29-1,CSVESDGQPQHF
TRBJ2-1,TRBD2,TRBV6-5,CASRPGLEHNEQFF
TRBJ1-4,NA,TRBV19,CASSMLGSANEKLFF
TRBJ2-7,TRBD1,TRBV2,CASSRDRNYEQYF
TRBJ1-1,NA,TRBV7-9,CASSLGEGWAFF
TRBJ1-5,TRBD1,TRBV13,CASSFRDRINQPQHF
TRBJ2-1,TRBD2,TRBV2,CASSGYGGMEQFF
TRBJ2-3,NA,TRBV4-3,CASSQHEQDPDTQYF
TRBJ2-7,NA,TRBV5-8,CASSSTFYEQYF
TRBJ1-6,NA,TRBV2,CASTLSGGRSPLHF
TRBJ2-7,NA,TRBV6-5,CASSYASPYEQYF
TRBJ1-6,NA,TRBV28,CASSPVLDNSPLHF
TRBJ1-5,TRBD1,TRBV6-5,CASRTGNNQPQHF
TRBJ2-5,NA,TRBV7-2,CASSIRPTQETQYF
TRBJ1-5,NA,TRBV2,CASSEGARPQPQHF
TRBJ2-1,NA,TRBV4-1,CASSQFLVGEQFF
TRBJ2-1,TRBD2,TRBV6-4,CASSRLAGASYNEQFF
TRBJ2-1,TRBD2,TRBV4-1,CASSQVAGGINEQFF
TRBJ2-1,TRBD1,TRBV23-1,CASSLPGQGNNEQFF
TRBJ2-1,TRBD2,TRBV6-5,CASARLAGTNEQFF
TRBJ1-2,TRBD1,TRBV5-1,CASSLALGQVYGYTF
TRBJ1-1,NA,TRBV6-5,CASSYGGRATEAFF
TRBJ1-5,NA,TRBV4-2,CASSQEVSGISNQPQHF
TRBJ1-5,NA,TRBV2,CASSNGIYQPQHF
TRBJ1-4,NA,TRBV28,CASSPYRDPDEKLFF
TRBJ1-2,TRBD1,TRBV6-2/TRBV6-3,CASSPGTANYGYTF
TRBJ1-5,TRBD1,TRBV28,CATSQGGNSNQPQHF
TRBJ1-1,NA,TRBV11-3,CASSLGLGLMNTEAFF
TRBJ1-2,TRBD1,TRBV18,CASALTGTSYTF
TRBJ1-6,NA,TRBV7-6,CASSLYPPPVGENSPLHF
TRBJ2-7,NA,TRBV7-2,CASSPALSYTYEQYF
TRBJ1-2,NA,TRBV28,CATSEGGYTF
TRBJ1-1,NA,TRBV15,CATSRELRDTEAFF
TRBJ2-1,NA,TRBV6-2/TRBV6-3,CASSNDLGYSYNEQFF
TRBJ1-4,TRBD1,TRBV15,CATSRVRGREKLFF
TRBJ1-2,TRBD1,TRBV5-6,CASSLGTGVNGYTF
TRBJ2-2,NA,TRBV4-3,CASSHVERGGELFF
TRBJ2-2,NA,TRBV2,CASRLNWGDGELFF
TRBJ2-1,TRBD2,TRBV24-1,CATSDFGGRAHNEQFF
TRBJ2-2,NA,TRBV5-4,CASSFALTGELFF
TRBJ2-3,TRBD1,TRBV2,CASSGDRGVKDTQYF